This passage covers 22 T cell receptor beta chains from one sample sequenced in a study of blood T cell repertoires in COVID-19. The data were produced by immunoSEQ multiplex PCR, yet TCRdb's version contains in-frame clones alone and is incomplete. The sample holds about 130,000 clones; approximately 88% are singletons and the top ten take approximately 2.3%. Sequenced: peripheral blood. The receptors were sampled from a man aged 65 to 85 with active COVID-19.

CDR3 bases: TGTGCCAGCAGCTTGGGGGACAGGGGAATAGCAAACACCATATATTTT. It is translated as CASSLGDRGIANTIYF. J is TRBJ1-3 and V is TRBV5-5; 10 bases are shared with TRBD1. V dropped 0 bases and J dropped 6; count of bases not matched to a gene: 6. The CDR3 totals 16 residues. Germline-derived CDR1 and CDR2 are SGHKS and YYEKEE (reference sequence). The variable domain in full, with the rest retrieved from reference TRBV5-5 and TRBJ1-3, is DAGVTQSPTHLIKTRGQQVTLRCSPISGHKSVSWYQQVLGQGPQFIFQYYEKEERGRGNFPDRFSARQFPNYSSELNVNALLLGDSALYLCASSLGDRGIANTIYFGEGSWLTVV.

V is TRBV6-4 and J is TRBJ1-6; D may be TRBD1 (6 bases). CDR1 is MRHNA, CDR2 SNTAGT, per germline. CDR3 size: 14 residues. Trimming cost V 3 bases and J 6 bases, with 9 bases left between them. The CDR3 DNA is TGTGCCAGCAGTGAGGGGGCTGGTAATTCACCCCTCCACTTT. Translating gives CASSEGAGNSPLHF.

This clone was seen more than once but under ten times. CDR3 sequence reads: CASSPRSGEEGTEAFF. The CDR3 DNA follows: TGTGCCAGCTCACCACGATCAGGGGAAGAGGGCACTGAAGCTTTCTTT. The chain employs TRBV18 and TRBJ1-1, with a possible D match to TRBD1 (6 bases). Between the trimmed V and J ends, which lost 1 base and 4 bases, there was a span of 16 bases. Germline V lookup: CDR1 KGHSH, CDR2 LQKENI. The CDR3 spans 16 residues.

The table lists this clone with a count of one. The chain employs TRBV6-5 and TRBJ2-1; D perhaps matches TRBD2 (6 bases). CDR1 MNHEY and CDR2 SVGAGI come from the germline V gene. This CDR3 comprises 15 residues. Trimming took off 0 bases at V and 6 bases at J, with 12 bases between the two ends. CDR3 protein: CASSYSGGRGNEQFF. CDR3 DNA: TGTGCCAGCAGTTACTCCGGGGGACGTGGCAATGAGCAGTTCTTC.

V gene TRBV7-2 combines with J gene TRBJ2-2; TRBD2 aligns across 13 bases. The V gene end was trimmed by 1 base and the J gene end by 5 bases; junction bases not matched to a gene: 1. The CDR3 contains 16 residues. Germline V gene sequence: CDR1 SGHTA, CDR2 FQGNSA. The chain's CDR3 is CASSLETSGRTGELFF. The CDR3 DNA follows: TGTGCCAGCAGCTTAGAGACTAGCGGGAGGACCGGGGAGCTGTTTTTT.

This chain joins TRBV7-2 and TRBJ2-1, with 8 bases identical to TRBD2. The length of the CDR3 is 18 residues. CDR1 and CDR2 (germline): SGHTA, FQGNSA. The junction had 8 bases not matched to a gene; V was cut back by 1 base and J by 0 bases. This CDR3 reads CASSLDPGLAGSYNEQFF. DNA of the CDR3: TGTGCCAGCAGCTTAGACCCCGGGCTAGCGGGCTCCTACAATGAGCAGTTCTTC.

J is TRBJ2-1 and V is TRBV24-1, with 7 positions matching TRBD2. V lost 0 bases, J lost 2 bases, and 3 bases stayed unmatched. In germline, CDR1 is KGHDR, CDR2 SFDVKD. The CDR3 runs 16 residues. The chain's CDR3 is CATSDLSGNTYNEQFF. CDR3 nucleotide sequence: TGTGCCACCAGTGATTTGAGCGGGAACACCTACAATGAGCAGTTCTTC.

The V call is TRBV7-3, the J call TRBJ1-1; 7 nucleotides agree with TRBD1. The CDR3 is made up of 13 amino acids. CDR1 and CDR2 from the germline V gene are SGHTA and FQGTGA. V was pared by 6 bases and J by 1 base, with 2 bases of the junction left unmatched. The CDR3 sequence is CASRGQPNTEAFF. CDR3 DNA sequence: TGTGCCAGCAGGGGACAGCCGAACACTGAAGCTTTCTTT.

V is TRBV25-1 and J is TRBJ1-6, with a tentative D call TRBD1 (5 bases). Germline lookup yields CDR1 MGHDK and CDR2 SYGVNS. The CDR3 spans 14 residues. V was shortened by 6 bases and J by 7 bases, with 13 bases between the two germline ends. DNA for the CDR3: TGTGCCAGCAGCAGACAGAACCACAATTCACCCCTCCACTTT. As protein: CASSRQNHNSPLHF.

This clone was observed a single time. The V gene is TRBV28, the J gene TRBJ1-2; 7 positions match TRBD1. The germline V gene has CDR1 MDHEN and CDR2 SYDVKM. The CDR3 is 15 amino acids. V dropped 4 bases and J dropped 0; count of bases not matched to a gene: 5. This chain's CDR3 is CASSYRDRPNYGYTF. DNA of the CDR3: TGTGCCAGCAGTTACCGGGACAGACCTAACTATGGCTACACCTTC.

This chain joins TRBV5-1 and TRBJ2-2; weak D call: TRBD1 (5 bases). CDR3 length: 15 residues. The ends were cut back, 4 bases at V and 0 bases at J, with 10 bases in the middle. CDR1 and CDR2 (germline): SGHRS, YFSETQ. The CDR3: CASSLGHANTGELFF. CDR3 DNA sequence: TGCGCCAGCAGCCTCGGACACGCGAACACCGGGGAGCTGTTTTTT.

This clone has only one observation. V and J are TRBV7-2 and TRBJ1-1; D unclear. Germline CDR1 reads SGHTA; CDR2 reads FQGNSA. The CDR3 spans 14 residues. V gave up 1 base and J gave up 0 bases, with 6 bases separating them. DNA for the CDR3: TGTGCCAGCAGCTTAGGGCCGCTGAACACTGAAGCTTTCTTT. This encodes CASSLGPLNTEAFF.

The chain links TRBV6-2 or TRBV6-3 to TRBJ2-6; a weak D match, TRBD2 (5 bases). Per the germline V gene, CDR1 is MNHEY and CDR2 is SVGEGT. Trimming shortened V by 4 bases and J by 0 bases, and 7 bases separated the two germline ends. The CDR3 spans 15 residues. The CDR3 DNA is TGTGCCAGCAGTTCCCGGGACTCTGGGGCCAACGTCCTGACTTTC. This codes for CASSSRDSGANVLTF.

This clone has more than one count but fewer than ten. V usage is TRBV18 and J usage is TRBJ1-1; 10 positions agree with TRBD1. Looked up from germline, CDR1 is KGHSH and CDR2 is LQKENI. The CDR3 loop spans 15 amino acids. V lost 6 bases and J lost 6; bases outside the gene matches: 10. The CDR3 DNA follows: TGTGCCAGCTCTCTTTCGACAGGGGGCTTGGCTGAAGCTTTCTTT. Its translation: CASSLSTGGLAEAFF.

The V call is TRBV7-9, the J call TRBJ2-5; 7 bases line up with TRBD1. The CDR3 contains 15 residues. V lost 0 bases, J lost 1 base, and 2 bases stayed unmatched. Germline CDR1 reads SEHNR; CDR2 reads FQNEAQ (reference sequence). Here the CDR3 reads CASSLADRVQETQYF. CDR3 sequence (DNA): TGTGCCAGCAGCTTAGCCGACAGGGTCCAAGAGACCCAGTACTTC.

The chain recombines TRBV5-1 with TRBJ2-1, with 9 bases that match TRBD1. Per the germline V gene, CDR1 is SGHRS and CDR2 is YFSETQ. The CDR3 sequence is 12 residues long. With 3 bases clipped from V and 10 bases from J, the junction kept 2 bases outside the gene matches. The CDR3 DNA follows: TGCGCCAGCAGCTGGGGACAGGGCGAGCAGTTCTTC. It specifies CASSWGQGEQFF.

This clone has only one observation. The rearrangement links TRBV24-1 to TRBJ2-4, with TRBD1 matching over 8 bases. The length of the CDR3 is 16 residues. Trimming cost V 3 bases and J 5 bases; bases outside gene matches: 8. CDR1 and CDR2 (germline): KGHDR, SFDVKD. CDR3 sequence (DNA): TGTGCCACCAGTGATGGTGGGACAGGAGGACAAAACATTCAGTACTTC. It codes for CATSDGGTGGQNIQYF.

This clone is categorized as medium-sized (0.01 to 0.1%). The chain couples TRBV27 to TRBJ1-1, with TRBD1 as a possible D gene (5 bases). V lost 2 bases to trimming and J lost 4 bases, with 11 bases between them. The CDR3 has 14 amino acids. The V gene's germline CDR1 is MNHEY and CDR2 SMNVEV (reference sequence). CDR3 in amino acids: CASSLGRGSTEAFF. The CDR3, as DNA: TGTGCCAGCAGTTTAGGGCGGGGGAGCACTGAAGCTTTCTTT.

V usage is TRBV10-2 and J usage is TRBJ1-1; D might be TRBD1 (6 bases). CDR1 WSHSY and CDR2 SAAADI come from the germline V gene. Trimming removed 6 bases from V and 4 bases from J, with 9 bases in between. The CDR3 spans 12 residues. The CDR3 DNA reads as TGCGCCAGCAGACAGGGCAGCACTGAAGCTTTCTTT. Protein sequence: CASRQGSTEAFF.

The genes are TRBV24-1 and TRBJ1-1, with D possibly matching TRBD1 (5 bases). This CDR3 has 15 amino acids. CDR1 KGHDR and CDR2 SFDVKD come from the germline V gene. Trimming pared 3 bases from V and 0 bases from J, leaving 10 bases between. The CDR3 nucleotides read TGTGCCACCAGTGATCCGACAGAGCTGAACACTGAAGCTTTCTTT. It codes for CATSDPTELNTEAFF.

This clone was detected a few times. The genes are TRBV19 and TRBJ2-2; no clear D gene. The CDR3 runs to 12 residues. Germline V gene lookup returns CDR1 LNHDA and CDR2 SQIVND (reference sequence). V was trimmed by 5 bases and J by 7 bases, leaving 8 bases between them. CDR3 bases: TGTGCCAGTAGTCGTGGCCGCGGGGAGCTGTTTTTT. Its protein is CASSRGRGELFF.

This chain links TRBV28 with TRBJ1-4; a possible D gene is TRBD1 (5 bases). CDR1 is MDHEN and CDR2 is SYDVKM in the germline V gene. Deletions cut 6 bases from V and 5 bases from J, with 13 bases between. The CDR3 is made up of 14 amino acids. The CDR3 loop reads CASRNGGTNEKLFF. CDR3 in DNA: TGTGCCAGCAGAAATGGGGGGACGAATGAAAAACTGTTTTTT.